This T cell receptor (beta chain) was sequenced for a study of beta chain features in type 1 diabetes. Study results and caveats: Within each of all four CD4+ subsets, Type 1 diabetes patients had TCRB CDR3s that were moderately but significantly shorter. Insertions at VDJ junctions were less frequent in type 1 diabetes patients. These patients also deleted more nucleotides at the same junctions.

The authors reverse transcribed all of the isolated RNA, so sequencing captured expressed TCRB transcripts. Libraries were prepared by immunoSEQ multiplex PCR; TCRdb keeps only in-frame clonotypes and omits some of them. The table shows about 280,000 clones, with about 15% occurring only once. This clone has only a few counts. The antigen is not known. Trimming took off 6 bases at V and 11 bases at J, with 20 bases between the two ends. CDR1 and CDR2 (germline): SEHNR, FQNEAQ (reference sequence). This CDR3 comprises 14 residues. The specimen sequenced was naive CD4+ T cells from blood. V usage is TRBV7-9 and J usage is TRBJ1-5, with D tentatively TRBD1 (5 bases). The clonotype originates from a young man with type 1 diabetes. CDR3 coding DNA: TGTGCCAGCAGTTTGAACCAGGGTAGTAGGACCCAGCATTTT. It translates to CASSLNQGSRTQHF.